One sample yielded the 23 T cell receptor beta chains listed below, sequenced in a study of T-cell memory formation after mild COVID-19. A single record per CDR3 protein comes from TCRdb applying MiXCR to the 5' RACE reads. The sample lists under 450,000 distinct CDR3 sequences; 20% to 25% were seen once. The sequencing input was PBMCs or a T cell subset sorted from them (not recorded which). These TCRs come from a young man who had mild COVID-19 (a few samples of this study predate the infection). Cell type and time point are not known.

In its sample, this clonotype was seen many times. The gene calls are TRBV4-3 and TRBJ1-1, with 11 bases matching TRBD1. This CDR3 region has 15 residues. V was clipped by 1 base and J by 4 bases; unmatched bases: 2. The germline V gene encodes CDR1 LGHNA and CDR2 YSLEER. The CDR3 coding sequence is TGCGCCAGCAGCCAAGCCGGGACAGGGGGCACTGAAGCTTTCTTT. As protein: CASSQAGTGGTEAFF.

V gene TRBV7-9 combines with J gene TRBJ1-2, with D possibly TRBD1 on 6 matching bases. V shed 5 bases and J shed 8 bases, with 12 bases lying between them. Per germline, CDR1 SEHNR and CDR2 FQNEAQ (reference sequence). This CDR3 contains 12 residues. CDR3 bases: TGTGCCAGCAGCCCAGACAGGTGGGGCTACACCTTC. Translated, it gives CASSPDRWGYTF. Complete variable domain (other parts from reference TRBV7-9 and TRBJ1-2): DTGVSQNPRHKITKRGQNVTFRCDPISEHNRLYWYRQTLGQGPEFLTYFQNEAQLEKSRLLSDRFSAERPKGSFSTLEIQRTEQGDSAMYLCASSPDRWGYTFGSGTRLTVV.

The rearrangement links TRBV7-9 to TRBJ1-2; D is undetermined. This CDR3 spans 14 amino acids. V was cut by 1 base and J by 3 bases, with 9 bases left in between. The V gene's germline CDR1 is SEHNR and CDR2 FQNEAQ (reference sequence). CDR3 protein: CASSLDVRDYGYTF. As DNA, the CDR3 is TGTGCCAGCAGCTTAGATGTCCGAGACTATGGCTACACCTTC.

Only a few counts were recorded for this clonotype. The V call is TRBV7-9, the J call TRBJ1-2; D is unclear. V lost 8 bases, J lost 6 bases, and 16 bases lay in between. The CDR3 extends over 13 amino acids. Per the germline V gene, CDR1 is SEHNR and CDR2 is FQNEAQ (reference sequence). The CDR3 is CASSLSGDNGYTF. For the CDR3, the DNA is TGTGCCAGCTCCTTAAGCGGGGATAATGGCTACACCTTC.

V gene TRBV10-3 combines with J gene TRBJ1-1; D not certain. The V gene's germline CDR1 is ENHRY and CDR2 SYGVKD. V was shortened by 7 bases and J by 8 bases, with 11 bases between the two germline ends. This CDR3 is built from 11 residues. Here the CDR3 DNA reads TGTGCCATCAACGAGGGCAGGGAAGCTTTCTTT. As protein: CAINEGREAFF.

CDR3 sequence reads: CASSYLYGYTF. CDR3 DNA sequence: TGTGCCAGCAGTTACCTGTATGGCTACACCTTC. The chain has TRBV6-6 and TRBJ1-2; D ambiguous. CDR1 MNHNY and CDR2 SVGAGI come from the germline V gene (reference sequence). V was clipped by 2 bases and J by 5 bases, with 3 bases between them. The CDR3 consists of 11 residues.

This rearrangement joins TRBV2 to TRBJ2-3; 9 nucleotides align to TRBD1. Germline CDR1 and CDR2: SNHLY and FYNNEI. The CDR3 sequence is 14 residues long. V lost 7 bases and J lost 4; bases outside the gene matches: 6. The CDR3 DNA reads TGTGCCAGCACGGGACAGGGTCTTCCAGATACGCAGTATTTT. Residues: CASTGQGLPDTQYF. The full variable domain, in which reference TRBV2 and TRBJ2-3 provide the parts outside the CDR3, is EPEVTQTPSHQVTQMGQEVILRCVPISNHLYFYWYRQILGQKVEFLVSFYNNEISEKSEIFDDQFSVERPDGSNFTLKIRSTKLEDSAMYFCASTGQGLPDTQYFGPGTRLTVL.

In this sample, this clonotype turned up a few times. The gene calls are TRBV24-1 and TRBJ2-5; 8 positions agree with TRBD1. Germline-derived CDR1 and CDR2 are KGHDR and SFDVKD. This CDR3 contains 15 residues. Unmatched junction bases numbered 3, after V lost 3 bases and J lost 1 base. CDR3 nucleotides: TGTGCCACCAGTGATACCACAGGGGGCCAAGAGACCCAGTACTTC. Protein product: CATSDTTGGQETQYF.

This clonotype was detected a few times. The chain carries TRBV18 and TRBJ2-2, with D unclear. The CDR3 is 16 residues long. The ends were cut back, 3 bases at V and 0 bases at J, with 11 bases in the middle. Germline CDR1 KGHSH, CDR2 LQKENI. CDR3 loop: CASSPYQSANTGELFF. Written as DNA, the CDR3 is TGTGCCAGCTCACCCTATCAATCCGCGAACACCGGGGAGCTGTTTTTT.

The chain joins TRBV7-2 to TRBJ2-1, with D unresolved. CDR1 SGHTA and CDR2 FQGNSA come from the germline V gene. V lost 0 bases to trimming and J lost 4 bases, with 10 bases between them. The CDR3 loop spans 15 amino acids. The CDR3 sequence is CASSLARNPYNEQFF. DNA for the CDR3: TGTGCCAGCAGCTTAGCGCGAAACCCTTACAATGAGCAGTTCTTC. Drawing the rest from reference TRBV7-2 and TRBJ2-1, the complete variable domain is GAGVSQSPSNKVTEKGKDVELRCDPISGHTALYWYRQSLGQGLEFLIYFQGNSAPDKSGLPSDRFSAERTGGSVSTLTIQRTQQEDSAVYLCASSLARNPYNEQFFGPGTRLTVL.

This clonotype was observed a few times. The gene calls are TRBV7-6 and TRBJ2-7, with 7 bases lining up with TRBD1. V lost 5 bases and J lost 7; bases outside the gene matches: 11. Germline loops: CDR1 SGHVS, CDR2 FNYEAQ. This CDR3 has 14 residues. The CDR3 loop reads CASSPREGAREQYF. Written as DNA, the CDR3 is TGTGCCAGCAGCCCCAGAGAGGGGGCGCGGGAGCAGTACTTC.

This clonotype was detected ten times or more. This CDR3 is CASSLNPNEKLFF. The CDR3 DNA reads TGTGCCAGCAGCTTGAACCCCAATGAAAAACTGTTTTTT. J is TRBJ1-4 and V is TRBV7-9; no clear D. This CDR3 region has 13 residues. The germline V and J ends were trimmed by 3 bases and 5 bases, with 7 bases remaining between them. The V gene's germline CDR1 is SEHNR and CDR2 FQNEAQ (reference sequence). Full variable domain (rest looked up from reference TRBV7-9 and TRBJ1-4): DTGVSQNPRHKITKRGQNVTFRCDPISEHNRLYWYRQTLGQGPEFLTYFQNEAQLEKSRLLSDRFSAERPKGSFSTLEIQRTEQGDSAMYLCASSLNPNEKLFFGSGTQLSVL.

This clonotype was detected only a few times. This chain uses TRBV27 with TRBJ1-1; D may be TRBD1 (5 bases). The CDR3 is 17 residues long. The V end was cut by 5 bases, the J end by 4 bases, with 23 bases between. Germline lookup yields CDR1 MNHEY and CDR2 SMNVEV (reference sequence). The CDR3 spells CASSRAGFEGWATEAFF. As DNA, the CDR3 is TGTGCCAGCAGTAGGGCCGGATTTGAGGGGTGGGCCACTGAAGCTTTCTTT.

The chain uses TRBV10-3 and TRBJ2-7; tentative D call: TRBD2 (5 bases). The CDR3 is made up of 12 amino acids. V lost 4 bases and J 3 bases, leaving 7 bases between the germline ends. Germline CDR1 and CDR2: ENHRY and SYGVKD. The CDR3 nucleotides are TGTGCCATCAGTGCCGGGGACTACGAGCAGTACTTC. Protein sequence: CAISAGDYEQYF.

The chain uses TRBV7-8 and TRBJ2-3; D unclear. Per germline, CDR1 SGHVS and CDR2 FQNEAQ. With 0 bases removed from V and 1 base from J, the gap between germline ends came to 11 bases. This CDR3 has 16 amino acids. The CDR3 nucleotides are TGTGCCAGCAGCTTAGCCGCCCATTCCCGCACAGATACGCAGTATTTT. Encoded protein: CASSLAAHSRTDTQYF. Variable domain in full (rest from reference TRBV7-8 and TRBJ2-3): GAGVSQSPRYKVAKRGQDVALRCDPISGHVSLFWYQQALGQGPEFLTYFQNEAQLDKSGLPSDRFFAERPEGSVSTLKIQRTQQEDSAVYLCASSLAAHSRTDTQYFGPGTRLTVL.

This clonotype was picked up a small number of times. The genes are TRBV12-3 or TRBV12-4 and TRBJ1-2, with a tentative D call TRBD1 (6 bases). The CDR3 length is 12 residues. With 8 bases removed from V and 7 bases from J, the gap between germline ends came to 14 bases. The CDR3 here is CASGQRGGGYTF. The DNA of the CDR3 is TGTGCCAGCGGGCAGAGGGGGGGTGGCTACACCTTC.

The chain links TRBV10-3 to TRBJ1-3; D may be TRBD1 (6 bases). CDR3 size: 15 residues. The ends were cut back, 5 bases at V and 4 bases at J, with 15 bases in the middle. The germline CDR1 and CDR2 sequences are ENHRY and SYGVKD. CDR3 nucleotides: TGTGCCATCAGTTCCCAACAGGGTACGGGAAACACCATATATTTT. Translated: CAISSQQGTGNTIYF.

In this sample, this clonotype turned up many times. V usage is TRBV3-1 and J usage is TRBJ2-7; D possibly uses TRBD1 or TRBD2 (5 bases each). The V gene lost 6 bases and the J gene lost 5 bases, with 11 bases spanning the gap. The length of the CDR3 is 12 residues. Germline V gene lookup returns CDR1 LGHDT and CDR2 YNNKEL (reference sequence). The CDR3 DNA follows: TGTGCCAGCAGTTCCGGGACCCACGAGCAGTACTTC. This encodes CASSSGTHEQYF.

This clonotype was seen only a few times. This chain uses TRBV20-1 with TRBJ2-6; D not certain. V was shortened by 2 bases and J by 2 bases, with 7 bases between the two germline ends. CDR3 length equals 14 residues. The germline V gene has CDR1 DFQATT and CDR2 SNEGSKA (reference sequence). CDR3: CSARPVPGANVLTF. The CDR3 bases are TGCAGTGCTAGACCCGTCCCTGGGGCCAACGTCCTGACTTTC.

This clonotype showed up just a few times. The chain employs TRBV11-2 and TRBJ2-2; D ambiguous. The CDR3 spans 13 residues. From germline, CDR1 is SGHAT and CDR2 FQNNGV. The V gene lost 3 bases and the J gene lost 5 bases, with 7 bases spanning the gap. This CDR3 reads CASSFYATGELFF. Written as DNA, the CDR3 is TGTGCCAGCAGCTTTTATGCGACCGGGGAGCTGTTTTTT.

The rearrangement joins TRBV19 to TRBJ1-3, with D unresolved. Between the trimmed V and J ends, which lost 10 bases and 0 bases, there was a span of 13 bases. There are 14 residues in the CDR3. Germline V lookup: CDR1 LNHDA, CDR2 SQIVND (reference sequence). Written as DNA, the CDR3 is TGTGCCACAAGGACCGCCGCCTCTGGAAACACCATATATTTT. Its protein is CATRTAASGNTIYF.

For the CDR3, the DNA is TGTGCCAGCAGCTTAGCTGAGGGGGCCGGGGAGCTGTTTTTT. It translates to CASSLAEGAGELFF. This chain links TRBV7-2 with TRBJ2-2; maybe TRBD1 (6 bases). With 0 bases removed from V and 6 bases from J, the gap between germline ends came to 8 bases. CDR3 size: 14 residues. The germline V gene has CDR1 SGHTA and CDR2 FQGNSA.

This clonotype was seen repeatedly, ten times or more. V and J are TRBV5-1 and TRBJ2-5; 15 positions agree with TRBD2. CDR3 size: 16 residues. Germline V gene sequence: CDR1 SGHRS, CDR2 YFSETQ. Trimming took 2 bases from V and 5 from J; bases not matched to a gene: 4. The CDR3 here is CASSFGTSGGIETQYF. In nucleotides, the CDR3 is TGCGCCAGCAGCTTCGGGACTAGCGGGGGGATTGAGACCCAGTACTTC.